A selection of T cell receptor beta chains follows, all from one sample in a study of cytotoxic CD8 clonotypes in ibrutinib-treated CLL. The repertoire was sequenced with immunoSEQ multiplex PCR; TCRdb's copy has only in-frame clones and lacks some. The table shows more than 200,000 clones, with roughly 77% occurring only once. The sample consisted of PBMCs, taken after 12 months of ibrutinib treatment. These TCRs come from a human donor with chronic lymphocytic leukemia. CDR3s include the opening cysteine and the closing phenylalanine or tryptophan. The order of the fields is D gene, V gene, J gene, clone size, CDR3 DNA, CDR3 protein. A D gene is named only where the DNA matches it firmly. The listing skips clone size in some rows; elsewhere it reads once, few, many or a size class.

>TRBD1|TRBV15|TRBJ1-2|.
TGTGCCACCAGCAGAGAGGGTAACAGGGGAGATGGCTACACCTTC
CATSREGNRGDGYTF
>.|TRBV7-6|TRBJ2-3|.
TGTGCCAGCAGCATCGGACCGTCCCCGGATACGCAGTATTTT
CASSIGPSPDTQYF
>.|TRBV4-1|TRBJ2-7|.
TGCGCCAGCAGCCAAATAGGGCCCCCGTACGAGCAGTACTTC
CASSQIGPPYEQYF
>TRBD1|TRBV15|TRBJ1-1|.
TGTGCCACCAGCGGAACCCTGACAGGGAGGACTGAAGCTTTCTTT
CATSGTLTGRTEAFF
>.|TRBV10-3|TRBJ2-5|.
TGTGCCATCAGGGGGCAGGGGGAGACCCAGTACTTC
CAIRGQGETQYF
>.|TRBV7-2|TRBJ2-6|.
TGTGCCAGCAGCCAGAGGGCGGGAGGGGCCAACGTCCTGACTTTC
CASSQRAGGANVLTF
>TRBD1|TRBV9|TRBJ1-4|.
TGTGCCAGCCAGCCGGGACAGACTAATGAAAAACTGTTTTTT
CASQPGQTNEKLFF
>TRBD2|TRBV5-1|TRBJ2-2|.
TGCGCCAGCAGCCGTCGGACTTTGCTGGGGGGACTACCAATGGTCGGGGAGCTGTTTTTT
CASSRRTLLGGLPMVGELFF
>.|TRBV7-3|TRBJ1-1|.
TGTGCCACCGGAAGCGGGATGAACACTGAAGCTTTCTTT
CATGSGMNTEAFF
>TRBD1|TRBV6-5|TRBJ1-5|.
TGTGCCAGCAGCCAGGACAGGGGGCTAAAGCCCCAGCATTTT
CASSQDRGLKPQHF
>TRBD2|TRBV29-1|TRBJ2-1|.
TGCAGCGCCAAAACCGGGACTAGCCCTTACAATGAGCAGTTCTTC
CSAKTGTSPYNEQFF
>TRBD1|TRBV29-1|TRBJ1-2|once
TGCAGCGTTGAAGATCGGGGACAGGGGAACTATGGCTACACCTTC
CSVEDRGQGNYGYTF
>TRBD1|TRBV5-6|TRBJ2-3|.
TGTGCCAGCAGGGAAAGGGGGCGAGGCGGCACAGATACGCAGTATTTT
CASRERGRGGTDTQYF
>.|TRBV5-1|TRBJ2-5|.
TGCGCCAGCAGCTTGGATGCAGGATTGTACTTC
CASSLDAGLYF
>.|TRBV30|TRBJ1-2|.
TGTGCCTGGACGGGGCCAAACTATGGCTACACCTTC
CAWTGPNYGYTF
>TRBD2|TRBV7-9|TRBJ2-1|.
TGTGCCAGCAGCCCGGGACTAGCGGGAGGGCCCAATAGTGAGCAGTTCTTC
CASSPGLAGGPNSEQFF
>TRBD1|TRBV29-1|TRBJ2-2|.
TGCAGCGTTTTGGGGCAGGGGGAGAGCACCGGGGAGCTGTTTTTT
CSVLGQGESTGELFF
>.|TRBV5-1|TRBJ2-7|.
TGCGCCAGCAGCCCCGGGACCGAGGTCTACGAGCAGTACTTC
CASSPGTEVYEQYF
>.|TRBV5-4|TRBJ2-7|.
TGTGCCAGCAGCTTGGACGGACCCAACGAGCAGTACTTC
CASSLDGPNEQYF
>TRBD2|TRBV27|TRBJ2-1|.
TGTGCCAGCAGTCGGGCAGCGGGGGGCCTTTACAATGAGCAGTTCTTC
CASSRAAGGLYNEQFF
>.|TRBV19|TRBJ1-5|.
TGTGCCAGTAGGGGGACAAACAATCAGCCCCAGCATTTT
CASRGTNNQPQHF
>.|TRBV28|TRBJ2-7|.
TGTGCCAGCACCCCGGGGAACTACGAGCAGTACTTC
CASTPGNYEQYF
>TRBD2|TRBV14|TRBJ2-3|many
TGTGCCAGCAGCCAAGAGGGACTAGCAACAGATACGCAGTATTTT
CASSQEGLATDTQYF
>.|TRBV7-2|TRBJ2-1|.
TGTGCCAGCAGGTCGGGGTGGTATGAGCAGTTCTTC
CASRSGWYEQFF
>.|TRBV25-1|TRBJ2-7|.
TGTGCCAGCACTTGGTCCGGACATCCCGACGAGCAGTACTTC
CASTWSGHPDEQYF
>TRBD2|TRBV30|TRBJ2-3|.
TGTGCCTCGAGTCGGGGGGGGCTCGCGCAGTATTTT
CASSRGGLAQYF
>.|TRBV7-2|TRBJ1-5|.
TGTGCCAGCAGCTACAGGGATCAGCCCCAGCATTTT
CASSYRDQPQHF
>.|TRBV27|TRBJ1-6|.
TGTGCCAGCAGTTTCTTAGGTTCACCCCTCCACTTT
CASSFLGSPLHF
>.|TRBV5-6|TRBJ2-1|.
TGTGCCAGCAGCCTGGCAGAACCCTTCAATGAGCAGTTCTTC
CASSLAEPFNEQFF
>.|TRBV27|TRBJ2-6|.
TGTGCCAGCAGTTTTGGAGGGGTCCTCCCTGGGGCCAACGTCCTGACTTTC
CASSFGGVLPGANVLTF
>.|TRBV18|TRBJ2-5|.
TGTGCCTCCCTGGAGAGGGTCCAAGAGACCCAGTACTTC
CASLERVQETQYF
>.|TRBV7-8|TRBJ1-1|.
TGTGCCAGCAGCTTATTTATGGAGAACACTGAAGCTTTCTTT
CASSLFMENTEAFF
>.|TRBV28|TRBJ1-1|.
TGTGCCAGCAGTTCCCGACAGACTGAAGCTTTCTTT
CASSSRQTEAFF